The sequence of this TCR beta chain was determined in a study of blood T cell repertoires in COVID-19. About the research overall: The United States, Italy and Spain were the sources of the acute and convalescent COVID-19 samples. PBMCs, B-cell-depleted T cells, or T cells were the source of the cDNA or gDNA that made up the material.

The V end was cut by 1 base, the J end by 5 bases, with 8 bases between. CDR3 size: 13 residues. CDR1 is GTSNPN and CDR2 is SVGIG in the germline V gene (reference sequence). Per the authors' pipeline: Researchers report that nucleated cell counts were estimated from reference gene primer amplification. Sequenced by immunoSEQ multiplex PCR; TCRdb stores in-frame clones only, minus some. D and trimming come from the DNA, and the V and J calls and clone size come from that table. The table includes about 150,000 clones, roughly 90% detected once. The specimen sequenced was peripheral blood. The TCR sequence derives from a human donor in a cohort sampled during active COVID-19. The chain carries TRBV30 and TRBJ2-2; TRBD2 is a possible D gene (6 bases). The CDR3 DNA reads TGTGCCTGGAGTGAGGCGGGAACCGGGGAGCTGTTTTTT. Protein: CAWSEAGTGELFF. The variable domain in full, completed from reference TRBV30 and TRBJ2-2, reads SQTIHQWPATLVQPVGSPLSLECTVEGTSNPNLYWYRQAAGRGLQLLFYSVGIGQISSEVPQNLSASRPQDRQFILSSKKLLLSDSGFYLCAWSEAGTGELFFGEGSRLTVL.